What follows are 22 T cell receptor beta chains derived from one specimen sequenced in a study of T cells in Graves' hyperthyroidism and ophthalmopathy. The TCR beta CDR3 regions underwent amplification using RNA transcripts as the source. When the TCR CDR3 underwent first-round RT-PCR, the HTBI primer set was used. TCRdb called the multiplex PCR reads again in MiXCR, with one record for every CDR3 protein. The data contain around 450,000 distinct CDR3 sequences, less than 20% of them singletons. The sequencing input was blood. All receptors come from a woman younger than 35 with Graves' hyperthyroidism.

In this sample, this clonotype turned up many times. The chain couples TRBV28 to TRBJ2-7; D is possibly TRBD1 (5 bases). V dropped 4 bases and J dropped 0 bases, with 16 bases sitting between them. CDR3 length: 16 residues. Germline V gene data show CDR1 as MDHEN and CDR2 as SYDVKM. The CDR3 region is CASSYANRPSSYEQYF. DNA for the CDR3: TGTGCCAGCAGTTACGCTAACAGGCCGAGCTCCTACGAGCAGTACTTC.

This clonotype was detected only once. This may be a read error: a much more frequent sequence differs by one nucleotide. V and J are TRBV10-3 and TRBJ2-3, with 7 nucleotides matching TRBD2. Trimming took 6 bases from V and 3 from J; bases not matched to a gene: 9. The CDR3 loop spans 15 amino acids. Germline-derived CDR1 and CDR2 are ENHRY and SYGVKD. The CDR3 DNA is TGTGCCATCAGACCTGGGCGGACTAGAACAGATACGCAGTATTTT. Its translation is CAIRPGRTRTDTQYF.

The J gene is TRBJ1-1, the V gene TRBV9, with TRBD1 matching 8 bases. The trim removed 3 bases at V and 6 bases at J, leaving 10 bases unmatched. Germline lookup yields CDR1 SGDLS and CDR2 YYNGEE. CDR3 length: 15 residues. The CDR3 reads CASSGKPTGAAEAFF. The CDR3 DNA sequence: TGTGCCAGCAGCGGAAAACCGACAGGGGCTGCTGAAGCTTTCTTT.

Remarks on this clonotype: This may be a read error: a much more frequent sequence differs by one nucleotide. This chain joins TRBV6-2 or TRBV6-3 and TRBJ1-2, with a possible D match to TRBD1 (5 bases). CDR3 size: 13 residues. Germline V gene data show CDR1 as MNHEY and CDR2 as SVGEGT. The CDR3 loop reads CANSPQRGWGYTF. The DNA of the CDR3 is TGTGCCAACAGTCCACAGCGGGGCTGGGGCTACACCTTC.

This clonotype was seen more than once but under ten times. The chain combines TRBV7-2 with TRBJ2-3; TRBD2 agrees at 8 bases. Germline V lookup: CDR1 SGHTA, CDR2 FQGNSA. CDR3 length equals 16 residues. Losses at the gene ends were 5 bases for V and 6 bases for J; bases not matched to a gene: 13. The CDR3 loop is CASSPPGTSLADTQYF. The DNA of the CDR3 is TGTGCCAGCAGCCCTCCTGGGACTAGTCTTGCTGATACGCAGTATTTT.

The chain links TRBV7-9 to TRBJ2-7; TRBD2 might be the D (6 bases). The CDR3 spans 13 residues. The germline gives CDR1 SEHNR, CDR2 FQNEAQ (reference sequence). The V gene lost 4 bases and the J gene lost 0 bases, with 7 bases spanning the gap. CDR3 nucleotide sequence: TGTGCCAGCAGCTGGGGGGACTCCTACGAGCAGTACTTC. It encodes CASSWGDSYEQYF.

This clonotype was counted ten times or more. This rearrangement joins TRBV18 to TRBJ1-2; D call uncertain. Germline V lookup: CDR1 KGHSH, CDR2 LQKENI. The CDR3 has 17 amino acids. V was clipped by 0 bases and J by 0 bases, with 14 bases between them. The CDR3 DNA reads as TGTGCCAGCTCACCACCGGAGGAAGTCCGCCCTAACTATGGCTACACCTTC. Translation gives CASSPPEEVRPNYGYTF.

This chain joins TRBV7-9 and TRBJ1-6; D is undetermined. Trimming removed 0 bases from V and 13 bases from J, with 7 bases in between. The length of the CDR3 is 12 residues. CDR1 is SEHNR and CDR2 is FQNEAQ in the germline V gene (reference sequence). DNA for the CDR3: TGTGCCAGCAGCTTAGCAGGTCGGCCCCTCCACTTT. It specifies CASSLAGRPLHF.

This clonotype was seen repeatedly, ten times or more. CDR3 protein: CASRPTGDLSNQPQHF. CDR3 DNA: TGTGCCAGCAGACCCACAGGGGACCTTAGCAATCAGCCCCAGCATTTT. The rearrangement links TRBV2 to TRBJ1-5; 7 positions match TRBD1. CDR3 length: 16 residues. V lost 6 bases and J lost 0; bases outside the gene matches: 8. Germline values: CDR1 SNHLY, CDR2 FYNNEI.

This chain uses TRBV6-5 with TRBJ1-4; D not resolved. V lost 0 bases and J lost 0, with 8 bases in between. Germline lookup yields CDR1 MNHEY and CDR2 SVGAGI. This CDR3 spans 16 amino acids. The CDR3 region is CASSYSGTPTNEKLFF. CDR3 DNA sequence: TGTGCCAGCAGTTACTCTGGAACACCAACTAATGAAAAACTGTTTTTT.

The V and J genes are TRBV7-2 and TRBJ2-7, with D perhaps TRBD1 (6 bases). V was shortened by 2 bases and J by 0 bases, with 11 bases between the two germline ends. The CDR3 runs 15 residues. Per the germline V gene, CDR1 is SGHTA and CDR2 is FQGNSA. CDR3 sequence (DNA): TGTGCCAGCAGCTTATGGCAGGGGAGCTCCTACGAGCAGTACTTC. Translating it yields CASSLWQGSSYEQYF.

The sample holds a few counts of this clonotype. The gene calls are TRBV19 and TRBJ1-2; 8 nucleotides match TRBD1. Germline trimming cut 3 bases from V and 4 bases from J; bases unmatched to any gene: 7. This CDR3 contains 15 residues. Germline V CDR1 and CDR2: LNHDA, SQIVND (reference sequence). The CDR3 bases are TGTGCCAGTAGTATTAAGGGACAGGCGGGCTATGGCTACACCTTC. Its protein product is CASSIKGQAGYGYTF. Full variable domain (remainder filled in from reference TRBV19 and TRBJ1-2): DGGITQSPKYLFRKEGQNVTLSCEQNLNHDAMYWYRQDPGQGLRLIYYSQIVNDFQKGDIAEGYSVSREKKESFPLTVTSAQKNPTAFYLCASSIKGQAGYGYTFGSGTRLTVV.

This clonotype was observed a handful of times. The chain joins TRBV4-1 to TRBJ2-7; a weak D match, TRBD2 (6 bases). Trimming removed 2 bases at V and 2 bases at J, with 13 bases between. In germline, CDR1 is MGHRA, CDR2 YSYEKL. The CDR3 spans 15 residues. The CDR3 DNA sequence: TGCGCCAGCAGCCAAAACTCCGAGCGGGCCTACGAGCAGTACTTC. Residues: CASSQNSERAYEQYF.

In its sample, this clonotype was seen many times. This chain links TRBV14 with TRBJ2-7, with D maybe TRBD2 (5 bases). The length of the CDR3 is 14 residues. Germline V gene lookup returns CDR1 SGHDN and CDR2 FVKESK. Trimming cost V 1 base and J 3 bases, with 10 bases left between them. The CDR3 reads CASSQGSGIYEQYF. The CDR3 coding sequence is TGTGCCAGCAGCCAAGGGAGCGGCATCTACGAGCAGTACTTC.

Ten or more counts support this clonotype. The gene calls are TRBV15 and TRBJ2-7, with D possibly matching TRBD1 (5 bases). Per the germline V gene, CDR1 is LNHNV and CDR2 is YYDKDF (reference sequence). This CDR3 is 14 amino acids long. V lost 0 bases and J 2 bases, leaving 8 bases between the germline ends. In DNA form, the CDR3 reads TGTGCCACCAGCAGAGAGGACAACGCCTACGAGCAGTACTTC. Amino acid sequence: CATSREDNAYEQYF.

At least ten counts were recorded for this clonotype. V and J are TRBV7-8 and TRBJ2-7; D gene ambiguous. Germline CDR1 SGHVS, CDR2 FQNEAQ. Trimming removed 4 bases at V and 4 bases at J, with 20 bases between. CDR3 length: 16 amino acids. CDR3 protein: CASSSNVGEAAYEQYF. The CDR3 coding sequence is TGTGCCAGCAGCTCCAACGTAGGAGAAGCCGCGTACGAGCAGTACTTC.

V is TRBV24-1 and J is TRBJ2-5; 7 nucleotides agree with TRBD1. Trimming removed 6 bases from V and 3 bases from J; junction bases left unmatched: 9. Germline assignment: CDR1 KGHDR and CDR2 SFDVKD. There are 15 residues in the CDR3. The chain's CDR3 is CATSYGRGFEETQYF. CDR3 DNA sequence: TGTGCCACCAGTTACGGCAGGGGGTTCGAAGAGACCCAGTACTTC.

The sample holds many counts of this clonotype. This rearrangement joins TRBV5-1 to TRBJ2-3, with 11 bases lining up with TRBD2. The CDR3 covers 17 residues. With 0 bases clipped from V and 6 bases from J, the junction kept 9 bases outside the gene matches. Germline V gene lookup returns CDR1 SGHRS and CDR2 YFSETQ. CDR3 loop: CASSLGLAGRPGDTQYF. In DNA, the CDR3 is TGCGCCAGCAGCTTGGGACTAGCGGGGCGGCCGGGGGATACGCAGTATTTT.

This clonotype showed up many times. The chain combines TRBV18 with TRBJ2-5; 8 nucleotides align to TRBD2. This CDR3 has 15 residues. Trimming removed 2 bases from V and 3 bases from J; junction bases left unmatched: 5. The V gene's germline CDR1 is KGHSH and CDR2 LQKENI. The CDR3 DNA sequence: TGTGCCAGCTCACCAATCAGCGGGGGTAAAGAGACCCAGTACTTC. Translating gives CASSPISGGKETQYF.

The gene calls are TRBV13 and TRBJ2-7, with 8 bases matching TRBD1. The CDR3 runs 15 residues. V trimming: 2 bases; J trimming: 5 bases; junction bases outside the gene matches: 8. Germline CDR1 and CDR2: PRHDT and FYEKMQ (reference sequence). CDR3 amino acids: CASSLLAGGADEQYF. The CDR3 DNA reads TGTGCCAGCAGCTTATTGGCAGGGGGCGCGGACGAGCAGTACTTC.

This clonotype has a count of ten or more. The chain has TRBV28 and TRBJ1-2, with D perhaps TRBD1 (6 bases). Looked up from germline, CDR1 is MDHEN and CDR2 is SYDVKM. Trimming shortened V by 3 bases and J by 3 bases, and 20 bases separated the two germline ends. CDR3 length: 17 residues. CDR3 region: CASSFHRAPPPHYGYTF. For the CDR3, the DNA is TGTGCCAGCAGTTTCCACAGGGCACCCCCCCCCCACTATGGCTACACCTTC.

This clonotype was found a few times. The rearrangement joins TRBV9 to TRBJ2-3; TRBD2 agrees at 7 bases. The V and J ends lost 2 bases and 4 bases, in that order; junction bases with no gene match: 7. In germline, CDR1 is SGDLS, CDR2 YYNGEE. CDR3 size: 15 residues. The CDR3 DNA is TGTGCCAGCAGCGTTTTGGGGGAGGGCCCAGATACGCAGTATTTT. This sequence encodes CASSVLGEGPDTQYF.